Listed below are T cell receptor beta chains from one sample, sequenced in a study of T cell responses to AZD1222 COVID-19 vaccine. Sequencing was performed with immunoSEQ multiplex PCR; in TCRdb, only in-frame clones are kept and a portion is missing. Among about 83,000 clones listed, about 83% were seen once. Sequenced material: peripheral blood, taken on day 0 of AZD1222 vaccination. The receptors shown here come from an adult in good health. Both conserved end residues are part of each CDR3. Clone size is not always given. Where it is, it says once, few, many or a class for expanded clones.

>TRBJ1-1|TRBV28|-
CASSQDSREAFF
>TRBJ1-2|TRBV4-3|-
CASSQDLGRGYGYTF
>TRBJ2-3|TRBV19|-
CASSIDESSGGFTDTQYF
>TRBJ1-2|TRBV6-5|-
CASTRGRGGGYGYTF
>TRBJ2-1|TRBV9|-
CASSVTSGGSFEQFF
>TRBJ2-2|TRBV11-2|-
CASSLNSGPRPGELFF
>TRBJ2-3|TRBV6-5|once
CASSFKRTDTQYF
>TRBJ2-7|TRBV11-3|once
CASSLDGGTYEQYF
>TRBJ2-7|TRBV7-2|-
CASSLGYRSSYEQYF
>TRBJ1-1|TRBV21-1|-
CASSEGTVSPNTEAFF
>TRBJ1-5|TRBV2|-
CASSRGQGGVQPQHF
>TRBJ2-2|TRBV3-1/TRBV3-2|-
CASSQGVKREAGELFF
>TRBJ1-3|TRBV30|few
CAWGQGFSGNTIYF
>TRBJ2-1|TRBV13|once
CASSLGAFDLTGLSDEQFF
>TRBJ2-1|TRBV19|-
CASISTSGGSYNEQFF
>TRBJ1-4|TRBV21-1|once
CASSKARGATNEKLFF
>TRBJ2-3|TRBV7-2|-
CASSYPGLAGGSDTQYF
>TRBJ1-1|TRBV11-2|-
CATTQGRGTEAFF
>TRBJ1-6|TRBV10-3|-
CATNPSGNSPLHF
>TRBJ2-3|TRBV19|-
CASSATGTRDTQYF
>TRBJ2-1|TRBV6-5|-
CASYRGGASYNEQFF
>TRBJ2-3|TRBV28|-
CASKGEEGTDTQYF